These T cell receptor beta chains were read from a single sample in a study of T-cell reconstitution after alpha-beta-depleted transplantation in children. TCRdb independently ran MiXCR on the PCR reads; one entry per CDR3 protein. The table shows under 140,000 distinct CDR3 sequences, with approximately 10% occurring only once. Sequencing used PBMCs from the stem cell graft donor, obtained from the stem cell graft. The origin of the receptors is a human donor who donated a stem cell graft to a child with acute lymphoblastic leukemia. Both conserved end residues are part of each CDR3. Fields, in order: J gene, V gene, CDR3 protein.

TRBJ1-1 TRBV7-9 CASSFNGNTEAFF
TRBJ2-7 TRBV20-1 CSARDRLAGSYEQYF
TRBJ2-7 TRBV5-6 CASSFGTGSTYEQYF
TRBJ2-3 TRBV6-5 CASSRLAGGTDTQYF
TRBJ2-6 TRBV5-1 CASSTASGANVLTF
TRBJ2-2 TRBV7-8 CASSLGQGANGELFF
TRBJ2-2 TRBV4-3 CASSQDFGDTGELFF
TRBJ2-5 TRBV20-1 CTVAVQGEQQETQYF
TRBJ2-7 TRBV5-1 CASSLVGANYEQYF
TRBJ2-4 TRBV7-8 CASSPPGTAKNIQYF
TRBJ2-2 TRBV24-1 CATSDARRRDNTGELFF
TRBJ1-1 TRBV5-1 CASSPPRQGATEAFF
TRBJ2-4 TRBV29-1 CSVYTGGLAKNIQYF
TRBJ2-7 TRBV9 CASSANPRGQYEQYF
TRBJ2-3 TRBV20-1 CSASSSGFGTDTQYF
TRBJ2-5 TRBV5-6 CASSPLAENQETQYF
TRBJ2-3 TRBV4-2 CASSQVLKDTQYF
TRBJ2-3 TRBV6-1 CASLIRRDRGRVGTDTQYF
TRBJ1-1 TRBV9 CASSVGSGTGGTNTEAFF
TRBJ1-2 TRBV12-3/TRBV12-4 CANSPRTVYGYTF
TRBJ2-5 TRBV27 CASSSSERRRETQYF
TRBJ2-1 TRBV13 CASSLGEYFYNEQFF
TRBJ1-1 TRBV20-1 CSANPRRGGVSSTEAFF
TRBJ2-7 TRBV4-3 CASSQVPSGSYEQYF
TRBJ2-3 TRBV5-5 CASSLGRGPLTDTQYF
TRBJ1-1 TRBV6-2/TRBV6-3 CASRSRQGRLTEAFF
TRBJ2-5 TRBV9 CASSVGRGETQYF
TRBJ1-4 TRBV11-2 CASTLTGGQGIGTNEKLFF
TRBJ2-1 TRBV29-1 CSVGRMTSPGNEQFF
TRBJ1-5 TRBV4-3 CASSQVGGSNQPQHF
TRBJ1-2 TRBV6-1 CASTPNRADSYGYTF
TRBJ2-7 TRBV11-2 CASSLRPLGLAGVGVAYEQYF
TRBJ2-7 TRBV7-9 CASSYNSYEQYF
TRBJ2-7 TRBV19 CASSIAHVAEQYF
TRBJ2-7 TRBV7-8 CASSARPGQSYEQYF
TRBJ1-2 TRBV6-1 CASSGQRGAPLNYGYTF
TRBJ2-1 TRBV10-3 CAITPERRGSYNEQFF
TRBJ1-6 TRBV4-1 CASSQPTGSYNSPLHF
TRBJ1-5 TRBV7-6 CASSLGTGVNQPQHF
TRBJ2-1 TRBV20-1 CSATGTSENNEQFF
TRBJ1-1 TRBV30 CAWTRINTEAFF
TRBJ2-1 TRBV5-6 CASSPWGQISPWVF
TRBJ2-3 TRBV12-3/TRBV12-4 CASSPIRQGTDTQYF
TRBJ2-3 TRBV12-3/TRBV12-4 CASSVRGGTDTQYF